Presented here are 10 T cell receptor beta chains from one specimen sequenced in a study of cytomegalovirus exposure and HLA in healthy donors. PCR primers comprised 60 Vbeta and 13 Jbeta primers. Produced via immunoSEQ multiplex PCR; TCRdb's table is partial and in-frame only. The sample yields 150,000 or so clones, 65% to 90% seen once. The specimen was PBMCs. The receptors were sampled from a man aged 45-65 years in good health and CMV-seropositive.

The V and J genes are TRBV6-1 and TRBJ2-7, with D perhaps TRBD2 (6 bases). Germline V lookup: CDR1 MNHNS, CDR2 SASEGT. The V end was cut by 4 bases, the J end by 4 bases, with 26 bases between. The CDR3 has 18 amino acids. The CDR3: CASSASNKGRGSNYEQYV. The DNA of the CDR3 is TGTGCCAGCAGTGCCTCAAACAAGGGGCGGGGATCTAATTACGAGCAGTACGTC.

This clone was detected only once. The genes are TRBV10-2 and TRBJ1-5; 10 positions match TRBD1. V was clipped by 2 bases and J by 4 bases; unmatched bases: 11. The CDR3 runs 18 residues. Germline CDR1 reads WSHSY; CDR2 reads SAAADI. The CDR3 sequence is CASSEQSLGTGVNQPQHF. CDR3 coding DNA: TGCGCCAGCAGTGAGCAGAGCCTAGGGACAGGGGTAAATCAGCCCCAGCATTTT.

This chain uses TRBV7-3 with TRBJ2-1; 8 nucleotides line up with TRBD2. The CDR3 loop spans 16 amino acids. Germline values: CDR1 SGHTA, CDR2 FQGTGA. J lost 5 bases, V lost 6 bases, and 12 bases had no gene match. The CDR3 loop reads CASRGVGAGADNEQFF. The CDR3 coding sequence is TGTGCCAGCAGGGGGGTCGGAGCGGGAGCTGACAATGAGCAGTTCTTC.

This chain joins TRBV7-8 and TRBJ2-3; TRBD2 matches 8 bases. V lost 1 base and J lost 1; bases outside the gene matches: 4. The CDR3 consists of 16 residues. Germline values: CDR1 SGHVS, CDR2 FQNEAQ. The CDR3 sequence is CASSLGGGRGTDTQYF. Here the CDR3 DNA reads TGTGCCAGCAGCTTAGGCGGGGGGCGGGGCACAGATACGCAGTATTTT.

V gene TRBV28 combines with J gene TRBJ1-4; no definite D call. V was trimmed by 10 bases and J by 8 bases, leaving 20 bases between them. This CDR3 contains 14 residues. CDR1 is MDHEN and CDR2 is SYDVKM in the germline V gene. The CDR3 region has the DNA TGTGCCACCAAGACGGTGGGCAGAGACGAAAAACTGTTTTTT. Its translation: CATKTVGRDEKLFF.

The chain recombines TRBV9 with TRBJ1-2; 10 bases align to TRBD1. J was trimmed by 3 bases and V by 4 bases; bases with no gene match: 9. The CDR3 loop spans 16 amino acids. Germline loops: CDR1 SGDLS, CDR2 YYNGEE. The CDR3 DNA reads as TGTGCCAGCAGCTCAGACCGGGACAGGGGCCACTATGGCTACACCTTC. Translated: CASSSDRDRGHYGYTF.

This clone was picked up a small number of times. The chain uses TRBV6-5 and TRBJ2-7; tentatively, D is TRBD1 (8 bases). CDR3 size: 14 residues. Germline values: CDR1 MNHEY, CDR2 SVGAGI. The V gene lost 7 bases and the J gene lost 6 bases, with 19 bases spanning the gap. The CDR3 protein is CASKRDRSSVEQYV. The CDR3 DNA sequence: TGTGCCAGCAAGCGGGACAGGTCCTCGGTCGAGCAGTACGTC.

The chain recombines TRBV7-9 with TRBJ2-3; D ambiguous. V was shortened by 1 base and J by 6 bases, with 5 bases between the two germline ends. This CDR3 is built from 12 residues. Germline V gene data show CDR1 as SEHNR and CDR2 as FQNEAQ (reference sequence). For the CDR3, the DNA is TGTGCCAGCAGCTTAGTTTCTGATACGCAGTATTTT. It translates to CASSLVSDTQYF.

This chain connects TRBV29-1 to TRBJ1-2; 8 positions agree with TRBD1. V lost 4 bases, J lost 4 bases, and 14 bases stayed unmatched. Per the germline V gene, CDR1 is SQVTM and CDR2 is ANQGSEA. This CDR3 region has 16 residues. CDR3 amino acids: CSVVHLGQGAVYGYTF. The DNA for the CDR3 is TGCAGCGTTGTTCATCTGGGGCAGGGGGCTGTCTATGGCTACACCTTC.

This CDR3 reads CASSLAGTSGEKTQYF. CDR3 DNA sequence: TGTGCCAGCAGCTTGGCCGGGACTAGCGGGGAGAAGACCCAGTACTTC. The J gene is TRBJ2-5, the V gene TRBV5-8, with 13 bases lining up with TRBD2. This CDR3 has 16 residues. Germline lookup yields CDR1 SGHTS and CDR2 YDEGEE. The V segment lost 0 bases and the J segment 6 bases; nucleotides outside the gene matches: 5.